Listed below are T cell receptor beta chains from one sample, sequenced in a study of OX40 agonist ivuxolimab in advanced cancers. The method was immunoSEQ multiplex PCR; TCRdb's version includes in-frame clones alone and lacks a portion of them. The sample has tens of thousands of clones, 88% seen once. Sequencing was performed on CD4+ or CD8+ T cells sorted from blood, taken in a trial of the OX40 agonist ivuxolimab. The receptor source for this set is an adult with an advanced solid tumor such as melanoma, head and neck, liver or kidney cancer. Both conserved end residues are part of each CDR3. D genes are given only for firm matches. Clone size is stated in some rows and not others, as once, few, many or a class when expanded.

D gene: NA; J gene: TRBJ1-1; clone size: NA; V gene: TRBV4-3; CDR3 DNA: TGCGCCAGCAGCCAGGGCCTCGGGGGGTATAACACTGAAGCTTTCTTT; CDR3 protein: CASSQGLGGYNTEAFF
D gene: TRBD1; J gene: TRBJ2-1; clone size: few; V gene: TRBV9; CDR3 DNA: TGTGCCAGCAGCGGGACAGGGATCCACAATGAGCAGTTCTTC; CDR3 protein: CASSGTGIHNEQFF
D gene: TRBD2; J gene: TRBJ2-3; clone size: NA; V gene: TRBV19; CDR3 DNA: TGTGCCAGTAGTCCGAAAAGACTAGCGGGGGGGCCGGCAGATACGCAGTATTTT; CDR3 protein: CASSPKRLAGGPADTQYF
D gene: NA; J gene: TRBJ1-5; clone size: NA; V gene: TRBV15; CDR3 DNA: TGTGCCACCAGCAGAGATAAAGCCTCAGGGGCCTACAATCAGCCCCAGCATTTT; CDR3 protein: CATSRDKASGAYNQPQHF
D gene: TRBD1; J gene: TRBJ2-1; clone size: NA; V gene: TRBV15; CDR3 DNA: TGTGCCACCACCGAACCCCACAGGGGAGACTCCTACAATGAGCAGTTCTTC; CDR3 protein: CATTEPHRGDSYNEQFF
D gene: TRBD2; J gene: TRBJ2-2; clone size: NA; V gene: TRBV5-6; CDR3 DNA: TGTGCCAGCAGCTTTTCTAGCGGGGATCCTACCGGGGAGCTGTTTTTT; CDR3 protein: CASSFSSGDPTGELFF
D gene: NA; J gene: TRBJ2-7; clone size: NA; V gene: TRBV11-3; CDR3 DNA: TGTGCCAGCAGCTCCCCCGCCTCCTACGAGCAGTACTTC; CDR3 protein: CASSSPASYEQYF
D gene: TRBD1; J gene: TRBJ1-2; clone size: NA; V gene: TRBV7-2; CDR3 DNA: TGTGCCAGCAGCTTCCCCCCGGACAGGGCTCCTGATAGCTACACCTTC; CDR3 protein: CASSFPPDRAPDSYTF
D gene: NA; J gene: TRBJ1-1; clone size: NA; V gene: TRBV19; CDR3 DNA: TGTGCCAGTTATACAGGGTCTGAAGCTTTCTTT; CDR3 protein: CASYTGSEAFF
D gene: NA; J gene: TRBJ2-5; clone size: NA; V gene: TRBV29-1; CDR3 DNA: TGCAGCGTCGCCGACAGGTACCAAGAGACCCAGTACTTC; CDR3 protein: CSVADRYQETQYF
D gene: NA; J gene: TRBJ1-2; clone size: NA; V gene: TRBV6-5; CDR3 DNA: TGTGCCAGCAGTCCTCCAGGGGACTATGGCTACACCTTC; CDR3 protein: CASSPPGDYGYTF
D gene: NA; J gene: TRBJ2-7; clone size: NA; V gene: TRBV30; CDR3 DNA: TGTGCCTGGAAGGTTGCCGGGGGCCCCTACGAGCAGTACTTC; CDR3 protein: CAWKVAGGPYEQYF
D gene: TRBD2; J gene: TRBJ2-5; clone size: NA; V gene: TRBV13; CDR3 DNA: TGTGCCAGCAGCTTGCGGGGGGGCCAGGAGACCCAGTACTTC; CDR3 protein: CASSLRGGQETQYF
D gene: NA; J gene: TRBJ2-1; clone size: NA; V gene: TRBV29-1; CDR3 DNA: TGCAGCGTTGAACAGGCCACCTACAATGAGCAGTTCTTC; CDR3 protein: CSVEQATYNEQFF
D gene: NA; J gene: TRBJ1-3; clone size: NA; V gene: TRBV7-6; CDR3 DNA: TGTGCCAGCGGCTGGCCTGGAAACACCATATATTTT; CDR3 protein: CASGWPGNTIYF
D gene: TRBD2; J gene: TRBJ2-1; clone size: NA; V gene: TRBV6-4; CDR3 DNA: TGTGCCAGCAGCAGACTAGCGGGGGACAACAATGAGCAGTTCTTC; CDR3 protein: CASSRLAGDNNEQFF
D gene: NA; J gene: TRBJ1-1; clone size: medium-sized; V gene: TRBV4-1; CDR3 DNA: TGCGCCAGCAGCTTCCGAAGCAACACTGAAGCTTTCTTT; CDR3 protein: CASSFRSNTEAFF
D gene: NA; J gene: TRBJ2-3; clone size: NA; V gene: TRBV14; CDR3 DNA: TGTGCCAGCAGCCAAGATATCGGGAGACCTAGCACAGATACGCAGTATTTT; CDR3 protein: CASSQDIGRPSTDTQYF
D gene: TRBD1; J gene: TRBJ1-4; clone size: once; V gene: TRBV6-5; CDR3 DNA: TGTGCCAGCAGTTACTCGACAGGGGGACTTGAAAAACTGTTTTTT; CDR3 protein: CASSYSTGGLEKLFF
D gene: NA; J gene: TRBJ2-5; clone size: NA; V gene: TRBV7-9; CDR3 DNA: TGTGCCAGCAGCCAGATGAACCAAGAGACCCAGTACTTC; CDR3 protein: CASSQMNQETQYF
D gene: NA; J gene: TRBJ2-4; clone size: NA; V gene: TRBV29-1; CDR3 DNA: TGCAGCGTTAACCGGGACAAAAACATTCAGTACTTC; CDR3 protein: CSVNRDKNIQYF
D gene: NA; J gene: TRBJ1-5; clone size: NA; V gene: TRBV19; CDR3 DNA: TGTGCCAGTAGTATATGGGGCCGGGCGAACAATCAGCCCCAGCATTTT; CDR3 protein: CASSIWGRANNQPQHF
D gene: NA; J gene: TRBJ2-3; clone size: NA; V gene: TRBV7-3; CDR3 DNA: TGTGCCAGCAGCCTATCTTTCACAGATACGCAGTATTTT; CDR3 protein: CASSLSFTDTQYF
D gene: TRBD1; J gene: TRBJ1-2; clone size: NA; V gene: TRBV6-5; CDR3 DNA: TGTGCCAGCAGTGTGGACAGGGATGGCTATGGCTACACCTTC; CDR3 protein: CASSVDRDGYGYTF
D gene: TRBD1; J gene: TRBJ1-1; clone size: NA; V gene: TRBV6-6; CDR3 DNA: TGTGCCAGCAGTCCAGGGGGTGGGAACACTGAAGCTTTCTTT; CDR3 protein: CASSPGGGNTEAFF
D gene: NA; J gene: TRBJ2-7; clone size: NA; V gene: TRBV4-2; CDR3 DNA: TGTGCCAGCAGCCAAGAATTACTCCTCTTC; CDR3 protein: CASSQELLLF
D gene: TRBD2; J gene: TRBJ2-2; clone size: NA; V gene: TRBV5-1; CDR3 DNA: TGCGCCAGCAGCTCTTCCCCCAAGGGCGGGGGGACCGCCGGGGAGCTGTTTTTT; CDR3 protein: CASSSSPKGGGTAGELFF
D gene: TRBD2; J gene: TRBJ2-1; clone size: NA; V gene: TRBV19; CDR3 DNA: TGTGCCAGTAGTATCTCCGCGGGGGGGCCAAATGAGCAGTTCTTC; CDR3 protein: CASSISAGGPNEQFF
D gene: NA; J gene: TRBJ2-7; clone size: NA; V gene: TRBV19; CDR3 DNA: TGTGCCAGTAGTATCCCGGGGCCCGAGCAGTACTTC; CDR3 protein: CASSIPGPEQYF
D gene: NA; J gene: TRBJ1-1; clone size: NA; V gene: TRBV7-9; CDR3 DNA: TGTGCCACTCGACGGGGCCCTGAAGCTTTCTTT; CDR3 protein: CATRRGPEAFF
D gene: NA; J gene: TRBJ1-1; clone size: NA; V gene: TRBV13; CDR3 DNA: TGTGCCAGCAGCAGCGAAAGGGGTGAAGCTTTCTTT; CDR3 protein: CASSSERGEAFF
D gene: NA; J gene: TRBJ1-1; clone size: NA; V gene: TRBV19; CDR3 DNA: TGTGCCAGTAGTAATGGGGCGGTGATCACTGAAGCTTTCTTT; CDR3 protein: CASSNGAVITEAFF
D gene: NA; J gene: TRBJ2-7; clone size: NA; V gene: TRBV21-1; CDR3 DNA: TGTGCCAGCAGCAAAGTCGTCTCGGCTAGCGGGGGGCCCTACGAGCAGTACTTC; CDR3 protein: CASSKVVSASGGPYEQYF
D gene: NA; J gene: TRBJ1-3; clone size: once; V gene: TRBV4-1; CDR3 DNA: TGCGCCAGCAGCCAAGTAGTATCTGGAAACACCATATATTTT; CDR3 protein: CASSQVVSGNTIYF
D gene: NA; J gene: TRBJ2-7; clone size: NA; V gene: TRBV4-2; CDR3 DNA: TGTGCCAGCAGCCAAGATTTGGGGGGCTCCTACGAGCAGTACTTC; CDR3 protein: CASSQDLGGSYEQYF
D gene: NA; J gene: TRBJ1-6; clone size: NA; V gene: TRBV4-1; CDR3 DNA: TGCGCCAGCAGCGGGGACAAGATCTCACCCCTCCACTTT; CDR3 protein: CASSGDKISPLHF
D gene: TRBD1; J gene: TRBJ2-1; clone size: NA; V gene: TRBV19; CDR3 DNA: TGTGCCAGTAGTCCCGACAGGGGGTTTTACAATGAGCAGTTCTTC; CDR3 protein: CASSPDRGFYNEQFF
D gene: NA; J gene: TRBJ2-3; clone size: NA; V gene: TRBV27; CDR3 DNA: TGTGCCAGCAGTGCTTCAGATACGCAGTATTTT; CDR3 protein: CASSASDTQYF
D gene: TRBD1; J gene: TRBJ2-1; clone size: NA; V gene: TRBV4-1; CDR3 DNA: TGCGCCAGCAGCCGGCCCGGGACAGAATACAATGAGCAGTTCTTC; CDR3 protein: CASSRPGTEYNEQFF
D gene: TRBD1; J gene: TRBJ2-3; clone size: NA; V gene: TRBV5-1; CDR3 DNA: TGCGCCAGCAGCTTGGGATGGGACAGGGATGGCACAGATACGCAGTATTTT; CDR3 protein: CASSLGWDRDGTDTQYF
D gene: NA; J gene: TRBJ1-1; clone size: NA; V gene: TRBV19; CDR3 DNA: TGTGCCAGTAGTATACATGGGGGGGCTGAAGCTTTCTTT; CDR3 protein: CASSIHGGAEAFF
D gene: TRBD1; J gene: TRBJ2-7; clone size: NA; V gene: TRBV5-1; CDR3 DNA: TGCGCCAGCAGCTTGGGGGACAGGCGCGCCTACGAGCAGTACTTC; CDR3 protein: CASSLGDRRAYEQYF
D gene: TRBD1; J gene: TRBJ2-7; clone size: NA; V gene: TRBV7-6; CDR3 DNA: TGTGCCAGCAGCTTATCAGGGGGTGGAACCTACGAGCAGTACTTC; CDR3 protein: CASSLSGGGTYEQYF
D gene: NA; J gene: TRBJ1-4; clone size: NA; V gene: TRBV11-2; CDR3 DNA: TGTGCCAGCAATGATAACACTGAAAAACTGTTTTTT; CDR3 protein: CASNDNTEKLFF
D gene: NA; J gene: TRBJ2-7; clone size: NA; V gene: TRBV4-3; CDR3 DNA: TGCGCCAGCAGCCAAGATAGGCGGGGCTACGAGCAGTACTTC; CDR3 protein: CASSQDRRGYEQYF
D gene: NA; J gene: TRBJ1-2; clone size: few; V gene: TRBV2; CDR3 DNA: TGTGCCAGCAGACTTGGCTACTATGGCTACACCTTC; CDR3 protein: CASRLGYYGYTF
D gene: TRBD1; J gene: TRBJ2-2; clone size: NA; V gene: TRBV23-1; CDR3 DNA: TGCGCCAGCAGAGACAGGGGGTTGAACACCGGGGAGCTGTTTTTT; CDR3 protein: CASRDRGLNTGELFF
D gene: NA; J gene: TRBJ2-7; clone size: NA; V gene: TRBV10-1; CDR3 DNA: TGCGCCAGCAGTGATGTTTCGGGGGCATCTGACTACGAGCAGTACTTC; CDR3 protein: CASSDVSGASDYEQYF
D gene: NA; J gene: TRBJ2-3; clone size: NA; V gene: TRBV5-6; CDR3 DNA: TGTGCCAGCAGCCAACCGTTAGATACGCAGTATTTT; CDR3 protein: CASSQPLDTQYF
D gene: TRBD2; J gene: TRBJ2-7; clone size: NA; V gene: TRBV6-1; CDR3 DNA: TGTGCCAGCAGCCCAGATAGCGGGGGACCCTACGAGCAGTACTTC; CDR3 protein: CASSPDSGGPYEQYF
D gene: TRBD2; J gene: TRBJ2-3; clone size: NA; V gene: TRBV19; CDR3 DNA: TGTGCCAGTAGATTAGCGGGGGCTTCCACAGATACGCAGTATTTT; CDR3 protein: CASRLAGASTDTQYF
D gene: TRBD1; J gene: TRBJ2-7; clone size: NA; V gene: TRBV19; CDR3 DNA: TGTGCCAGTAGTTTCCGGGACAGCTCACCGGACGAGCAGTACTTC; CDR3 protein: CASSFRDSSPDEQYF
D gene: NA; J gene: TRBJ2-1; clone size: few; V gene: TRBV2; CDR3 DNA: TGTGCCAGCAGTGGTAATCTTCAGGTCCCCTCCTACAATGAGCAGTTCTTC; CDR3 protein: CASSGNLQVPSYNEQFF
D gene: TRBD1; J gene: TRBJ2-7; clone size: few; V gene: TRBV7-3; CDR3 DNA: TGTGCCAGCAGCTTAGGGGACAGGGGGCGTAAAGAGCAGTACTTC; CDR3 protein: CASSLGDRGRKEQYF
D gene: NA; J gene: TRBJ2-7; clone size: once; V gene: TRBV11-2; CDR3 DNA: TGTGCCAGCAGCCACGGCACGAATAGGGGGTACTTC; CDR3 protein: CASSHGTNRGYF
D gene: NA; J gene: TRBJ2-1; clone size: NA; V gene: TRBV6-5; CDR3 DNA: TGTGCCAGCAGTTACGGGTGGGAAGCCGGGACCAATGAGCAGTTCTTC; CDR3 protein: CASSYGWEAGTNEQFF
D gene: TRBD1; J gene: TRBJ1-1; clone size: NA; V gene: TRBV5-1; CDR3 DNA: TGCGCCAGCAGCGACCCTGGGACAGGGTCCGACACTGAAGCTTTCTTT; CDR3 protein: CASSDPGTGSDTEAFF
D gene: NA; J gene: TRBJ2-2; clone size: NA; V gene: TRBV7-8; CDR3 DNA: TGTGCCAGCAGCTTAGAGGGCAGGGCAGGGGAGCTGTTTTTT; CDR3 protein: CASSLEGRAGELFF
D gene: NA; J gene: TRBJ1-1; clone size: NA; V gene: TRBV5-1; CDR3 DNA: TGCGCCAGCAGCTTGGAGGGGAGCACTGAAGCTTTCTTT; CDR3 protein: CASSLEGSTEAFF
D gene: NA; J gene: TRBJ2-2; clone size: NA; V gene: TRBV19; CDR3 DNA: TGTGCCAGTAGTCACACCACAGAAGCAGGGGCCGGGGAGCTGTTTTTT; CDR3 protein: CASSHTTEAGAGELFF